The rows below give T cell receptor beta chains drawn from one sample of a study of T cells expressing NK-cell markers. TCRdb derives one entry per CDR3 protein from the 5' RACE reads, leaving out DNA. The sample table sets out about 460,000 distinct CDR3 sequences. Sequenced material: blood T cells: a sorted CD56 or NKG2C T cell subset, CD4+ or CD8+ T cells, or bulk PBMC T cells (not recorded which). The receptors come from a woman between 45 and 60 years old in good health. Both conserved end residues are part of each CDR3.

TRBV24-1	TRBJ2-1	CATSESPPRDRGPYNEQFF
TRBV5-1	TRBJ2-2	CASSLARGSGVVGELFF
TRBV4-1	TRBJ2-1	CASRVEAGASYNEQFF
TRBV11-1	TRBJ2-2	CASSLGSTNTGELFF
TRBV12-3/TRBV12-4	TRBJ1-2	CASSSTGAYGYTF
TRBV12-3/TRBV12-4	TRBJ2-1	CASNPGDWRAGTLGEQFF
TRBV12-3/TRBV12-4	TRBJ1-2	CASSLNLDGYTF
TRBV4-1	TRBJ2-7	CASSQVAPLYEQYF
TRBV10-3	TRBJ2-7	CAIRDRDAYEQYF
TRBV4-1	TRBJ1-1	CASSQFVSDTEAFF
TRBV15	TRBJ1-1	CATSVGQSGPSAFF
TRBV20-1	TRBJ1-4	CSASVATNEKLFF
TRBV12-3/TRBV12-4	TRBJ2-1	CASSPGLEEGNEQFF
TRBV6-1	TRBJ1-5	CASGWGGVGNQPQHF
TRBV6-5	TRBJ2-5	CASSYTPPRGGPPIGETQYF
TRBV20-1	TRBJ2-4	CSASVGRENDIQYF
TRBV7-2	TRBJ1-1	CASSLSRGGRNTEAFF
TRBV15	TRBJ2-1	CATSRELAEVPNEQFF
TRBV24-1	TRBJ2-2	CATSRALAGGELFF
TRBV12-3/TRBV12-4	TRBJ2-7	CASSETSGMSSYEQYF
TRBV12-3/TRBV12-4	TRBJ2-1	CASSLAPEQFF
TRBV20-1	TRBJ1-2	CSAPELTTAINYGYTF
TRBV11-2	TRBJ2-5	CASSKASTTRRTGQARPVYF
TRBV5-1	TRBJ1-4	CASSSGVAWDEKLFF
TRBV5-1	TRBJ2-7	CASSLGPGRGYEQYF
TRBV7-8	TRBJ1-3	CASSFEAGLTSGNTIYF
TRBV12-3/TRBV12-4	TRBJ2-7	CASSPTRTGSNEQYF
TRBV5-1	TRBJ2-2	CASSTGQIGTGELFF
TRBV6-6	TRBJ1-1	CASIYGLNTEAFF
TRBV5-6	TRBJ2-3	CASSSRAGGKDTQYF
TRBV10-3	TRBJ1-5	CASAGTEEPQHF
TRBV12-3/TRBV12-4	TRBJ1-3	CASSSAGGSGNTIYF
TRBV7-9	TRBJ2-3	CASSLGEHLSDTQYF
TRBV29-1	TRBJ1-1	CSVEPRSEAFF
TRBV7-3	TRBJ2-1	CASSPTGGSKYEQFF
TRBV5-1	TRBJ2-3	CASSFGTSGGFTDTQYF
TRBV2	TRBJ2-1	CASRRTGINNEQFF
TRBV11-3	TRBJ1-4	CASSSPSPGQDRHEKLFF
TRBV7-2	TRBJ2-2	CASSLGDSRTGELFF
TRBV20-1	TRBJ2-7	CSASPPSGNSYEQYF
TRBV4-2	TRBJ1-1	CASSPHKDRAPTSLNTEAFF
TRBV15	TRBJ2-5	CATSRAGTRETQYF
TRBV29-1	TRBJ2-1	CSVLGQLTSYNEQFF
TRBV6-5	TRBJ2-1	CASKIGAGGLNEQFF
TRBV6-5	TRBJ2-6	CAAGPPLTGANVLTF
TRBV5-1	TRBJ2-1	CASRLAGVPEQFF
TRBV11-2	TRBJ2-1	CASSLFVSGRGMGGEQFF
TRBV3-1	TRBJ1-1	CASSQDRDGEAFF
TRBV7-9	TRBJ2-1	CASSSKRSYNEQFF
TRBV12-3/TRBV12-4	TRBJ1-2	CASSLRDRVLLGYTF